Listed below are T cell receptor beta chains from one sample, sequenced in a study of blood T cell repertoires in COVID-19. Measured with immunoSEQ multiplex PCR; TCRdb has only the in-frame clones, and not every one. The sample records about 64,000 clones, around nine tenths being singletons. Sequencing was carried out using peripheral blood. All receptors derive from a man in his sixties or seventies with acute or convalescent COVID-19. CDR3s include the opening cysteine and the closing phenylalanine or tryptophan.

v_call: TRBV5-4; j_call: TRBJ2-3; cdr3_aa: CASSLATSGGQNTQYF
v_call: TRBV6-1; j_call: TRBJ2-1; cdr3_aa: CASSEEQALFARQFF
v_call: TRBV5-1; j_call: TRBJ2-3; cdr3_aa: CASSSTGALTDTQYF
v_call: TRBV9; j_call: TRBJ1-6; cdr3_aa: CASSLGGSPLHF
v_call: TRBV27; j_call: TRBJ1-6; cdr3_aa: CASMGLVIGVSNSPLHF
v_call: TRBV4-3; j_call: TRBJ2-1; cdr3_aa: CASSQGSSGGPEQFF
v_call: TRBV5-1; j_call: TRBJ2-3; cdr3_aa: CASSSRRPSGTDTQYF
v_call: TRBV4-2; j_call: TRBJ1-2; cdr3_aa: CASSQDRAGDYYGYTF
v_call: TRBV10-3; j_call: TRBJ2-6; cdr3_aa: CAISLSGANVLTF
v_call: TRBV13; j_call: TRBJ2-5; cdr3_aa: CASSPAGAETQYF
v_call: TRBV18; j_call: TRBJ2-7; cdr3_aa: CASSPTARAYEQYF
v_call: TRBV27; j_call: TRBJ2-7; cdr3_aa: CASSGRDRITYEQYF
v_call: TRBV10-3; j_call: TRBJ2-1; cdr3_aa: CAISDLGTSGGAAYNEQFF
v_call: TRBV11-2; j_call: TRBJ2-3; cdr3_aa: CASSSQHSTDTQYF
v_call: TRBV6-5; j_call: TRBJ1-1; cdr3_aa: CASSYSIRGTGTEAFF
v_call: TRBV5-6; j_call: TRBJ2-7; cdr3_aa: CASSSPAVNPGEQYF